This TCR beta chain is from a study of OX40 agonist ivuxolimab in advanced cancers. Background on the study: Of the participants, under 50% had some prior anti-PD-1, anti-PD-L1 or anti-CTLA-4 therapy, which was allowed. Three patients, one with hepatocellular carcinoma and two with cutaneous melanoma, responded partially. Broader study findings: Mean expanded clone counts were higher in CD8+ than CD4+ T cells.

The method was immunoSEQ multiplex PCR; TCRdb's version includes in-frame clones alone and lacks a portion of them. This table holds 83,000 or so clones, 80% to 90% found once. CDR1 is MGHRA, CDR2 YSYEKL, per germline. Trimming took 2 bases from V and 4 from J, leaving 11 bases between them. The CDR3 sequence is 14 residues long. For this clone: Its antigen is undetermined.

The chain employs TRBV4-1 and TRBJ1-2; D is unresolved. The source is an adult with an advanced solid tumor such as melanoma, head and neck, liver or kidney cancer. Here the sequenced sample was CD4+ or CD8+ T cells sorted from blood, taken in a trial of the OX40 agonist ivuxolimab. The CDR3 nucleotides read TGCGCCAGCAGCCAATACTTCAGTTCCTATGGCTACACCTTC. Translating gives CASSQYFSSYGYTF.